This T cell receptor (beta chain) was identified during a study of blood T cell repertoires in COVID-19 (dated by TCRdb to 2019 to 2021). Notes on the research overall: Samples covering the acute and convalescent phases of COVID-19 were provided by collaborators in the United States, Italy and Spain. The prospective study material was composed of cDNA or gDNA derived from T cells, B-cell-depleted T cells, or PBMCs. Subjects who had been exposed to COVID-19, were actively infected with it, or had recovered from it provided the deeply sampled blood TCRbeta repertoires that made up the dataset. The repertoires were made available in a free public database intended to serve as a resource for research on the immune response to SARS-CoV-2. Samples were obtained from the ongoing ImmuneRACE study (first 160 participants) and from some 1,200 subjects provided by 6 global collaborators. The sample metadata nearly always contained a de-identified subject ID, COVID-19 status, age in years and sex. HLA class I and class II types, where available, came from metadata supplied by the sample provider rather than from assay-based typing.

At one collaborating source in Seattle, patients were enrolled during active infection and were followed longitudinally through the course of disease. The collaborating institutions used their own protocols to collect whole blood in K2EDTA tubes. For TCRbeta analysis, collaborators shipped samples as frozen whole blood, isolated PBMCs, or DNA extracted from either of those sample types. Note on this clone: It has no known antigen specificity. Base qualities were left out, and no much larger clone turns up one base away.

The paper as a whole reports these results and caveats: Clinical and demographic metadata were provided uncurated, with the amount varying by source and participant.

The immunoSEQ Assay, a bias-controlled multiplex PCR, was used to amplify TCRbeta CDR3 regions from genomic DNA. Regarding the original processing steps: The number of nucleated cells in each sample was estimated from the amplification of reference gene primers within the assay. Sequence reads were collapsed and filtered to measure the absolute abundance of every unique TCRbeta CDR3 rearrangement. For each sample, productive Simpson clonality was calculated as the square root of Simpson's diversity index over productive rearrangements. TCRdb provides this immuneACCESS table in a form limited to in-frame rearrangements. Some clones are lacking; in checked studies, under half of them reflect an unresolved V gene, and why the rest are absent is not known. V and J calls and clone size are those listed in that table; D and trimming were worked out from the DNA. Here the sample has approximately 200,000 clones; under 90% occur a single time. The ten largest clones capture over 15% of the sample.

The sample taken for sequencing was peripheral blood. This sequence was found in a person in their 70s with COVID-19, enrolled during active disease.

The sequenced DNA: TGTGCCAGCAGCTGGAAGCGGGGAACGCGGGTCGAGGAGACCCAGTACTTC. Translated, this is CASSWKRGTRVEETQYF. The receptor chain draws on TRBV5-6 and TRBJ2-5; TRBD2 agrees with 7 junctional bases. The CDR3 has 17 amino acids, counting the end cysteine and phenylalanine. Of all the DNA, just the CDR3 is kept, 51 bases in frame from base 1. V is trimmed back by 3 bases and J by 5 bases, and the junction contains 16 bases that no gene match accounts for. The germline V gene supplies CDR1 SGHDT and CDR2 YYEEEE.